Reported below is one T cell receptor (beta chain). What it binds is not known. This sample stems from a study of identifying expanded T cells in peripheral blood. After removal of 2 bases from V and 7 bases from J, the junction contained 9 bases not matched to a gene. CDR3 length: 15 amino acids. CDR1 SGHTA and CDR2 FQGTGA come from the germline V gene. During the collection period, no donor immune events like infections were recorded. The data were produced by immunoSEQ multiplex PCR, yet TCRdb's version contains in-frame clones alone and is incomplete. The sample has 100,000 or so clones; 80% to 90% are singletons. General observations from the study: Variance in clone template counts between roughly two-week samples significantly increased with total template count across all healthy donors. About 1.2 clones differed between technical replicates, versus approximately 16 and 20 over time.

Sequencing used blood. The rearrangement links TRBV7-3 to TRBJ1-2, with 8 bases lining up with TRBD1. This receptor was identified in a person aged 18 to 75 in good health. This CDR3 is CASSLARTGSGGYTF. The CDR3, as DNA: TGTGCCAGCAGCTTAGCGAGGACAGGGAGCGGTGGCTACACCTTC.